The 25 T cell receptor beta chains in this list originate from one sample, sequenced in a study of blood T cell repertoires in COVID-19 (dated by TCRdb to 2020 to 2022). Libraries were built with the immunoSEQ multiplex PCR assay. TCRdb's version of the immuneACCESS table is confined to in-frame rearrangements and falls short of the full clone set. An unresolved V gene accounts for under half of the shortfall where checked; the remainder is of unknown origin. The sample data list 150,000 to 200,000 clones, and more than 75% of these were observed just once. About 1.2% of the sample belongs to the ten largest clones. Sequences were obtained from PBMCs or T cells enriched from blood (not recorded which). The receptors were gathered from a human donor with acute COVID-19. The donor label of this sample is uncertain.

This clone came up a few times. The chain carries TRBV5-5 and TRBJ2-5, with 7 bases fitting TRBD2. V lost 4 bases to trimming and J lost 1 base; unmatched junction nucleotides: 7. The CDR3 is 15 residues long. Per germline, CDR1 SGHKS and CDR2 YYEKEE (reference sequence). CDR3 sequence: CASSPITGGQETQYF. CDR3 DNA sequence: TGTGCCAGCAGCCCTATTACGGGGGGCCAAGAGACCCAGTACTTC.

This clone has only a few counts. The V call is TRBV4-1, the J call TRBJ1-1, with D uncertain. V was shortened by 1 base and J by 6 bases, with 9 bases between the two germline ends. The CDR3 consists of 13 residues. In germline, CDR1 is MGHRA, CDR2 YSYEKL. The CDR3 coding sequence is TGCGCCAGCAGCCAAGTTCTACAGTCTGAAGCTTTCTTT. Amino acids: CASSQVLQSEAFF.

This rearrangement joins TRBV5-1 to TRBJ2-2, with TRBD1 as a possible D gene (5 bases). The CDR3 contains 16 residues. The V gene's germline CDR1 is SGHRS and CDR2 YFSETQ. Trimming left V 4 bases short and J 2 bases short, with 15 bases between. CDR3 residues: CASSPRQPSNTGELFF. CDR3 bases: TGCGCCAGCAGCCCCCGACAGCCGTCAAACACCGGGGAGCTGTTTTTT.

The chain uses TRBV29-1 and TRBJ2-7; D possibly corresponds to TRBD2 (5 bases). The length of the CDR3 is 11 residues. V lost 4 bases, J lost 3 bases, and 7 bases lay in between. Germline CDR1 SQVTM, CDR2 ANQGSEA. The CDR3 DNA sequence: TGCAGCGTTGCGGGGAACTACGAGCAGTACTTC. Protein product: CSVAGNYEQYF.

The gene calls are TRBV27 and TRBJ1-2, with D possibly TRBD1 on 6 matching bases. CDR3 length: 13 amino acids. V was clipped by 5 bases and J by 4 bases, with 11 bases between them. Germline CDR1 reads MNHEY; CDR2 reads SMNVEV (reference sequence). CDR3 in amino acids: CASSAQGRYGYTF. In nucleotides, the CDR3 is TGTGCCAGCAGTGCTCAGGGGCGCTATGGCTACACCTTC.

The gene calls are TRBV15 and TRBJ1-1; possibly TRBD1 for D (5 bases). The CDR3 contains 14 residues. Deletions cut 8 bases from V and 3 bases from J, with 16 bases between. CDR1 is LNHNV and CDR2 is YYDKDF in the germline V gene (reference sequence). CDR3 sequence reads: CATLQGAEDTEAFF. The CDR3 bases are TGTGCCACCCTCCAAGGGGCGGAAGACACTGAAGCTTTCTTT.

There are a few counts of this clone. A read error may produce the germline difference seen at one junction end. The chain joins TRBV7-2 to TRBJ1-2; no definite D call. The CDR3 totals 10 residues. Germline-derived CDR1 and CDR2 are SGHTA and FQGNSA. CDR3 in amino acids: CASSLVAPSF. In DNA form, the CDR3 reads TGTGCCAGCAGCTTAGTAGCTCCCTCCTTC.

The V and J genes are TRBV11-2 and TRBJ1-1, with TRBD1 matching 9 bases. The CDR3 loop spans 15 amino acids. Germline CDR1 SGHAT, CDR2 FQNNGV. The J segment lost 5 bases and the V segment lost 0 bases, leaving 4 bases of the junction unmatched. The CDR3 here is CASSLDGDRVTEAFF. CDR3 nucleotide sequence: TGTGCCAGCAGCTTAGACGGGGACAGGGTAACTGAAGCTTTCTTT.

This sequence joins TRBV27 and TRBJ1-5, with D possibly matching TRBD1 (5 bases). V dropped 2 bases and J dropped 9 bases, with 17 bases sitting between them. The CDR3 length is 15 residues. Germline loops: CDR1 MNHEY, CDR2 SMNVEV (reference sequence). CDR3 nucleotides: TGTGCCAGCAGTTTACGGGGGAATCCCCTAGGGCCCCAGCATTTT. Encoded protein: CASSLRGNPLGPQHF.

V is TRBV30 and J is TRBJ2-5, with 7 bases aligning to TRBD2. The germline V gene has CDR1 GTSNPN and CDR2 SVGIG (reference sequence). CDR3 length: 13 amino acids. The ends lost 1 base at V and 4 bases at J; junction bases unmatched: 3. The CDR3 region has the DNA TGTGCCTGGAGTGGGGGGGGACCAGAGACCCAGTACTTC. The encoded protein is CAWSGGGPETQYF.

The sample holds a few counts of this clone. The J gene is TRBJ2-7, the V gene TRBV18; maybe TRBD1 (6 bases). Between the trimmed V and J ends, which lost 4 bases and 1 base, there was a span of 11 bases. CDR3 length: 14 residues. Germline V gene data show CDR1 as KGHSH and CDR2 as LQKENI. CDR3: CASSQDRTSYEQYF. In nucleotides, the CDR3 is TGTGCCAGCTCACAAGACAGGACTTCCTACGAGCAGTACTTC.

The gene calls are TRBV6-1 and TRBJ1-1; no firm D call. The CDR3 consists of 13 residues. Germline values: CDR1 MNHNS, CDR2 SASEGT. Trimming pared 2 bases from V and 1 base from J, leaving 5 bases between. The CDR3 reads CASSERGNTEAFF. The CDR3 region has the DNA TGTGCCAGCAGTGAACGGGGGAACACTGAAGCTTTCTTT.

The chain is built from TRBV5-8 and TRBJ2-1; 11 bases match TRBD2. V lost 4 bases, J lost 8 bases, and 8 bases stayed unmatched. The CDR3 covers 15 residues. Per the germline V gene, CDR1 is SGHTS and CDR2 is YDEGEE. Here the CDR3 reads CASSRLAGGGDEQFF. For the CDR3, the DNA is TGTGCCAGCAGCCGTCTAGCGGGGGGAGGGGATGAGCAGTTCTTC.

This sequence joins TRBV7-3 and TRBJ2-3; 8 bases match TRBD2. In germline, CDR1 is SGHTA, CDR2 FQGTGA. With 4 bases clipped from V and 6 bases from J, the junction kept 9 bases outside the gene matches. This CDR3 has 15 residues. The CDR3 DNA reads TGTGCCAGCAGCTCCCTAGGACTAGCCGGGGATACGCAGTATTTT. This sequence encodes CASSSLGLAGDTQYF. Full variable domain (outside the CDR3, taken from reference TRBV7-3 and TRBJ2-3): GAGVSQTPSNKVTEKGKYVELRCDPISGHTALYWYRQSLGQGPEFLIYFQGTGAADDSGLPNDRFFAVRPEGSVSTLKIQRTERGDSAVYLCASSSLGLAGDTQYFGPGTRLTVL.

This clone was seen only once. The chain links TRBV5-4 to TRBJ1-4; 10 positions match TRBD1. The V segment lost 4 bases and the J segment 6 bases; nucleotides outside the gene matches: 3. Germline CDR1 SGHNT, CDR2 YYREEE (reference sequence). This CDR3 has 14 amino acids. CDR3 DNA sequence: TGTGCCAGCAGCCCCGGGACAGGGGATGAAAAACTGTTTTTT. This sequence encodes CASSPGTGDEKLFF.

CDR3 in amino acids: CASSALSTFSGNTIYF. CDR3 DNA: TGTGCCAGCAGCGCCCTCAGTACCTTCTCTGGAAACACCATATATTTT. The genes are TRBV9 and TRBJ1-3; D gene uncertain. V lost 3 bases and J 0 bases, leaving 13 bases between the germline ends. Germline CDR1 and CDR2: SGDLS and YYNGEE. The CDR3 is made up of 16 amino acids.

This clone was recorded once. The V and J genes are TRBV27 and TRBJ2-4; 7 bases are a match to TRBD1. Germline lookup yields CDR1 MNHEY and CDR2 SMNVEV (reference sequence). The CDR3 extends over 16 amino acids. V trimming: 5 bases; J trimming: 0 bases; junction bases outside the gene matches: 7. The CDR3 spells CASSMGQSLAKNIQYF. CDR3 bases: TGTGCCAGCAGTATGGGACAGAGTCTAGCCAAAAACATTCAGTACTTC.

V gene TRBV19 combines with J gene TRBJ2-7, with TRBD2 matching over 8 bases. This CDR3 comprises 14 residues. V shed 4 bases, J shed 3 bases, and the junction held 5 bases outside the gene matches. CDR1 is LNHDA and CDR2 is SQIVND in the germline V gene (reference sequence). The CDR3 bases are TGTGCCAGTAGTAGCGGGGGGAACAGCTACGAGCAGTACTTC. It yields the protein CASSSGGNSYEQYF.

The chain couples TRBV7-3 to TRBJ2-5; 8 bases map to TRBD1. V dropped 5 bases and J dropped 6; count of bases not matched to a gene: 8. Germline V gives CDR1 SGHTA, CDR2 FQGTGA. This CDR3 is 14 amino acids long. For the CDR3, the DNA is TGTGCCAGCAGCCAAACAGGACAGGGAAAGACCCAGTACTTC. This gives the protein CASSQTGQGKTQYF.

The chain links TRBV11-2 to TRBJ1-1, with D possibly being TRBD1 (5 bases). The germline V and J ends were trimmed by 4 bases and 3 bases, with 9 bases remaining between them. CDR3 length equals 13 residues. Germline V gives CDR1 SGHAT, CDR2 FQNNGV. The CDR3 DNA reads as TGTGCCAGCAGCTCCGGACAAGACACTGAAGCTTTCTTT. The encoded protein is CASSSGQDTEAFF.

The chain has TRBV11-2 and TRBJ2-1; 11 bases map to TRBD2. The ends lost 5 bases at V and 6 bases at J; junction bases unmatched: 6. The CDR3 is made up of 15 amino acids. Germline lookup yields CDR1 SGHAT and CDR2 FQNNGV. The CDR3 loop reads CASSVSGGATNEQFF. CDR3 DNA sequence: TGTGCCAGCAGCGTTAGCGGGGGGGCGACCAATGAGCAGTTCTTC.

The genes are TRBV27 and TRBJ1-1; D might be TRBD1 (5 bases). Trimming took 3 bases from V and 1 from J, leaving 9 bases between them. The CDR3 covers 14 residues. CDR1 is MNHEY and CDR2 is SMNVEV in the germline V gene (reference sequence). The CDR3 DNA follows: TGTGCCAGCAGTTTCGGGGGTGCGAACACTGAAGCTTTCTTT. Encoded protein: CASSFGGANTEAFF.

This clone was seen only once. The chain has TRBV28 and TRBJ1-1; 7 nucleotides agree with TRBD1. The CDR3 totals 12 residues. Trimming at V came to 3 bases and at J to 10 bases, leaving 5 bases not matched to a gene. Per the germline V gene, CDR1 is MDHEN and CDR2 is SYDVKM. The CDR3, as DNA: TGTGCCAGCAGTTTGGGACAGACCGTAGCTTTCTTT. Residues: CASSLGQTVAFF. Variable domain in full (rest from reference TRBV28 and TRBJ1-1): DVKVTQSSRYLVKRTGEKVFLECVQDMDHENMFWYRQDPGLGLRLIYFSYDVKMKEKGDIPEGYSVSREKKERFSLILESASTNQTSMYLCASSLGQTVAFFGQGTRLTVV.

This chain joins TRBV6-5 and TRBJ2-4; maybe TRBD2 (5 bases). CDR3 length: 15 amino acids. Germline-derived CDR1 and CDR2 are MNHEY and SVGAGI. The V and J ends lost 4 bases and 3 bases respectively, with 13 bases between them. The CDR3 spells CASSSSGRGKNIQYF. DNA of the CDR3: TGTGCCAGCAGTTCCTCCGGTCGGGGCAAAAACATTCAGTACTTC.

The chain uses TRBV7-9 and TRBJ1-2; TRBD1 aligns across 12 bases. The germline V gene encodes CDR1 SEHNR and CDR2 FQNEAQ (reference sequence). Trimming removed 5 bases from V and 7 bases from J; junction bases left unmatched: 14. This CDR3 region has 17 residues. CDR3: CASSRRDRGLTSLGYTF. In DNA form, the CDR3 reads TGTGCCAGCAGCCGACGGGACAGGGGGCTTACATCCCTTGGCTACACCTTC.